The clone carrying this T cell receptor beta chain was detected only a few times. Its target is not known. The authors made TCR beta cDNA from roughly 480 ng total RNA with a constant-region primer. What produced the TCR beta libraries was three nested multiplex PCR rounds using slightly modified ARM-PCR. Both of the initial two PCR rounds ran for 10 cycles and employed TRBV1-TRBV30 forward primers alongside a C-beta reverse primer. TCRdb itself ran the multiplex PCR reads through MiXCR, one entry per CDR3 protein. Found here are fewer than 350,000 distinct CDR3 sequences, around three fifths of them singletons; the top ten hold about 9.4%. The sample belongs to a study of tumor-infiltrating lymphocytes in primary liver carcinoma. Study overall: Stage T1-T3 N0M0 tumors spanned roughly 4 to 11 cm. General study findings and limits: Relative to blood, tumors carried a significantly larger fraction of the repertoire in their top 250 clones (p = 0.039).

Germline V gene sequence: CDR1 LNHDA, CDR2 SQIVND (reference sequence). CDR3 length equals 15 residues. The V and J ends lost 7 bases and 0 bases respectively, with 16 bases between them. The study extracted blood RNA from unsorted whole blood and also extracted germline DNA. The collection of roughly 3.7 milliliters of peripheral blood preceded surgery. The gene calls are TRBV19 and TRBJ2-7, with D uncertain. Sequencing was done on a sample of peripheral blood. The clonotype was recovered from a man aged 35-49 years with primary liver carcinoma and hepatitis B virus infection. For the CDR3, the DNA is TGTGCCAGTAAATTGAGTGGTCTTACCTCCTACGAGCAGTACTTC. Encoded protein: CASKLSGLTSYEQYF.